This T cell receptor (beta chain) came from a study of blood T cell repertoires in COVID-19. Study details: The United States, Italy and Spain were the sources of the acute and convalescent COVID-19 samples. From T cells, B-cell-depleted T cells, or PBMCs came the material, which was cDNA or gDNA.

As handled by the study authors: Amplified reference gene primers provided the basis for estimating nucleated cell counts. The data were produced by immunoSEQ multiplex PCR, yet TCRdb's version contains in-frame clones alone and is incomplete. The V and J calls and clone size were taken over from that table, and D and trimming were inferred from the DNA. The table shows roughly 250,000 clones, with approximately 90% occurring only once. Trimming cost V 5 bases and J 0 bases; bases outside gene matches: 7. Germline lookup yields CDR1 MNHNY and CDR2 SVGAGI (reference sequence). CDR3 size: 17 residues. The sequenced material came from peripheral blood. This receptor was identified in a man aged 60 to 69 who had recovered from COVID-19. This rearrangement joins TRBV6-6 to TRBJ2-7, with 13 bases that match TRBD2. The CDR3 DNA is TGTGCCAGCAGTCGATCCGGGACTAGCGGGGTCTCCTACGAGCAGTACTTC. Encoded protein: CASSRSGTSGVSYEQYF.